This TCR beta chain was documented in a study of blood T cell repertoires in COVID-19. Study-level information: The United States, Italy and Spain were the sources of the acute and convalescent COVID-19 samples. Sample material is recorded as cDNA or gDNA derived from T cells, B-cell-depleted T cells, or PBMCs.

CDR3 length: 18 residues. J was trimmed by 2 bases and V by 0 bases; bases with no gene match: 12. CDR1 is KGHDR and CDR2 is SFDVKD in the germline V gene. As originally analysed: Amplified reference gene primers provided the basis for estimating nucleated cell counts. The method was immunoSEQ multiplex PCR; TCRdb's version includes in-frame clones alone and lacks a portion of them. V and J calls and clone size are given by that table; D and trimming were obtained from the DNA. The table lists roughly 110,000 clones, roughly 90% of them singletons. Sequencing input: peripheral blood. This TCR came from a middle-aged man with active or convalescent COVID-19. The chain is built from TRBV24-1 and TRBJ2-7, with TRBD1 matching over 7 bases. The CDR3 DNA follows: TGTGCCACCAGTGATTTGCACAGAACAGGGGCCTACCCCTACGAGCAGTACTTC. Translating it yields CATSDLHRTGAYPYEQYF.